This T cell receptor beta chain was recorded in a study of PD-1 blockade in classical Hodgkin lymphoma. Study in general: Patients were treated with nivolumab at 3 mg/kg, and this was given intravenously every 2 weeks. General study points: CD4+ but not CD8+ TCR diversity rose significantly by C4D1.

A word on this clone: Its antigen is currently unknown.

Every patient had relapsed following autologous stem cell transplantation, and cohorts differed in brentuximab vedotin exposure. The method was immunoSEQ multiplex PCR; TCRdb's version includes in-frame clones alone and lacks a portion of them. The sample yields around 66,000 clones, around 91% seen once. V gave up 6 bases and J gave up 4 bases, with 19 bases separating them. The CDR3 extends over 15 amino acids. Germline values: CDR1 SQVTM, CDR2 ANQGSEA. The chain is built from TRBV29-1 and TRBJ2-1, with D possibly TRBD2 on 5 matching bases. This clonotype was obtained from a human donor with classical Hodgkin lymphoma. Source: peripheral blood mononuclear cells (PBMCs), taken at baseline. CDR3 residues: CSVAVGAVRYNEQFF. CDR3 sequence (DNA): TGCAGCGTGGCCGTGGGAGCGGTGAGATACAATGAGCAGTTCTTC.